Below, 15 T cell receptor beta chains from the same sample are listed, as sequenced in a study of blood T cell repertoires in COVID-19. Some clones are missing from TCRdb's copy, which holds only in-frame ones; the method was immunoSEQ multiplex PCR. Found here are a few hundred thousand clones, 87% of them singletons; the top ten hold roughly 2.3%. The sequencing input was peripheral blood. The receptors derive from a man between 18 and 29 years old with active or convalescent COVID-19.

This clone showed up just a few times. The chain recombines TRBV18 with TRBJ1-3; a weak D match, TRBD1 (5 bases). CDR1 KGHSH and CDR2 LQKENI come from the germline V gene. The CDR3 length is 16 residues. The V end lost 2 bases, the J end lost 0 bases, and 11 bases lay between the germline ends. In DNA form, the CDR3 reads TGTGCCAGCTCACCAGAAATAAGGGGCTCTGGAAACACCATATATTTT. It translates to CASSPEIRGSGNTIYF. Drawing the rest from reference TRBV18 and TRBJ1-3, the complete variable domain is NAGVMQNPRHLVRRRGQEARLRCSPMKGHSHVYWYRQLPEEGLKFMVYLQKENIIDESGMPKERFSAEFPKEGPSILRIQQVVRGDSAAYFCASSPEIRGSGNTIYFGEGSWLTVV.

As DNA, the CDR3 is TGCAGTGCTAGTTGGCTAGCGGAAGAGACCCAGTACTTC. Its protein is CSASWLAEETQYF. The chain couples TRBV20-1 to TRBJ2-5, with TRBD2 identical over 7 bases. This CDR3 contains 13 residues. With V trimmed by 3 bases and J by 3 bases, 4 bases remained unmatched. Germline V gives CDR1 DFQATT, CDR2 SNEGSKA (reference sequence).

This clone was observed a single time. The CDR3, as DNA: TGTGCCAGCAGCGTAGGTGGGACAGGGAAGACCCAGTACTTC. It is translated as CASSVGGTGKTQYF. The V call is TRBV9, the J call TRBJ2-5, with TRBD1 matching over 9 bases. Germline CDR1 reads SGDLS; CDR2 reads YYNGEE. This CDR3 contains 14 residues. Trimming took 0 bases from V and 6 from J; bases not matched to a gene: 3.

This clone was counted only a few times. The V and J genes are TRBV14 and TRBJ2-7; 7 positions match TRBD2. The CDR3 extends over 15 amino acids. CDR1 is SGHDN, CDR2 FVKESK, per germline. Trimming removed 5 bases from V and 0 bases from J; junction bases left unmatched: 7. The CDR3 DNA is TGTGCCAGCAGCGCGCACGGGGGGTACTCCTACGAGCAGTACTTC. Translating it yields CASSAHGGYSYEQYF.

V usage is TRBV5-8 and J usage is TRBJ1-5; no reliable D call. V lost 1 base to trimming and J lost 6 bases, with 11 bases between them. The CDR3 sequence is 14 residues long. Germline-derived CDR1 and CDR2 are SGHTS and YDEGEE. CDR3 in amino acids: CASSLRVGGQPQHF. The DNA of the CDR3 is TGTGCCAGCAGCTTGAGGGTTGGAGGTCAGCCCCAGCATTTT.

V gene TRBV5-6 combines with J gene TRBJ1-2; 7 bases fit TRBD1. Germline CDR1 and CDR2: SGHDT and YYEEEE. The trim removed 0 bases at V and 4 bases at J, leaving 9 bases unmatched. CDR3 length: 16 amino acids. As DNA, the CDR3 is TGTGCCAGCAGCTTGGGTTGGGACAGATCAAGCTATGGCTACACCTTC. As protein: CASSLGWDRSSYGYTF.

Concerning this clone itself: Other DNA sequences from this sample encode an identical CDR3 as well. The chain is built from TRBV18 and TRBJ2-3, with 15 bases aligning to TRBD2. This CDR3 has 16 amino acids. Trimming cost V 3 bases and J 5 bases; bases outside gene matches: 3. Germline V lookup: CDR1 KGHSH, CDR2 LQKENI. CDR3: CASSPRTSGRVDTQYF. As DNA, the CDR3 is TGTGCCAGCTCACCCCGGACTAGCGGGAGGGTAGATACGCAGTATTTT.

The CDR3 DNA reads TGTGCCAGCAGCTCGATATTTACAGGGGAACGGGAAAAACTGTTTTTT. This sequence encodes CASSSIFTGEREKLFF. J is TRBJ1-4 and V is TRBV11-2, with 7 bases matching TRBD1. J gave up 8 bases and V 4 bases, and 13 bases lay outside the gene matches. Per the germline V gene, CDR1 is SGHAT and CDR2 is FQNNGV. The CDR3 has 16 amino acids.

V usage is TRBV2 and J usage is TRBJ1-1, with 9 bases that match TRBD1. The germline CDR1 and CDR2 sequences are SNHLY and FYNNEI. V trimming: 4 bases; J trimming: 6 bases; junction bases outside the gene matches: 6. The CDR3 length is 14 residues. For the CDR3, the DNA is TGTGCCAGCAGTGTGAGGACAGGGGTACCTGAAGCTTTCTTT. Encoded protein: CASSVRTGVPEAFF.

This rearrangement joins TRBV19 to TRBJ2-7, with 9 bases aligning to TRBD1. V lost 6 bases to trimming and J lost 4 bases; unmatched junction nucleotides: 10. The CDR3 extends over 15 amino acids. Germline CDR1 and CDR2: LNHDA and SQIVND (reference sequence). In DNA form, the CDR3 reads TGTGCCAGTAGCCCGGGACAGGGATTGCAGTACGAGCAGTACTTC. Translating it yields CASSPGQGLQYEQYF.

The rearrangement links TRBV11-2 to TRBJ1-6; no clear D gene. Germline-derived CDR1 and CDR2 are SGHAT and FQNNGV. Trimming pared 5 bases from V and 2 bases from J, leaving 16 bases between. The CDR3 is made up of 17 amino acids. The CDR3 spells CASSPQSGFAYNSPLHF. For the CDR3, the DNA is TGTGCCAGCAGCCCCCAATCAGGATTCGCCTATAATTCACCCCTCCACTTT.

The chain employs TRBV5-1 and TRBJ2-7; 7 bases map to TRBD1. The CDR3 extends over 12 amino acids. Per germline, CDR1 SGHRS and CDR2 YFSETQ. V was clipped by 7 bases and J by 5 bases; unmatched bases: 6. The CDR3 here is CASLTTGNEQYF. The CDR3 nucleotides are TGCGCCAGCTTAACGACAGGGAACGAGCAGTACTTC. Drawing the rest from reference TRBV5-1 and TRBJ2-7, the complete variable domain is KAGVTQTPRYLIKTRGQQVTLSCSPISGHRSVSWYQQTPGQGLQFLFEYFSETQRNKGNFPGRFSGRQFSNSRSEMNVSTLELGDSALYLCASLTTGNEQYFGPGTRLTVT.

This sequence joins TRBV15 and TRBJ1-2; TRBD1 aligns across 7 bases. V lost 0 bases and J lost 7; bases outside the gene matches: 11. The CDR3 contains 16 residues. Per germline, CDR1 LNHNV and CDR2 YYDKDF (reference sequence). In DNA form, the CDR3 reads TGTGCCACCAGCAGAGATCTCTCTGGCAGGACAGGTGGCTACACCTTC. Its protein is CATSRDLSGRTGGYTF.

V and J are TRBV29-1 and TRBJ2-7, with 7 bases that match TRBD1. The CDR3 is made up of 13 amino acids. With 6 bases clipped from V and 2 bases from J, the junction kept 7 bases outside the gene matches. Germline V gives CDR1 SQVTM, CDR2 ANQGSEA. The CDR3 here is CSVRVQGTYEQYF. The CDR3 DNA is TGCAGCGTCCGGGTACAGGGGACCTACGAGCAGTACTTC.

This clone was seen a few times. The gene calls are TRBV5-5 and TRBJ2-5; the D gene is possibly TRBD1 (5 bases). Per the germline V gene, CDR1 is SGHKS and CDR2 is YYEKEE (reference sequence). V gave up 0 bases and J gave up 5 bases, with 11 bases separating them. The CDR3 length is 14 residues. The CDR3 protein is CASSLATERETQYF. For the CDR3, the DNA is TGTGCCAGCAGCTTGGCGACAGAGAGGGAGACCCAGTACTTC.